Sequencing of this T cell receptor (beta chain) was carried out in a study of cytomegalovirus exposure and HLA in healthy donors. There were likely unrecorded immune exposures, though donors were nominally healthy when sampled. Trimming cost V 0 bases and J 6 bases, with 7 bases left between them. Germline V CDR1 and CDR2: SGHKS, YYEKEE (reference sequence). The CDR3 totals 14 residues. Regarding this clone: Antigen: not known.

General study points: Analyzed later, association rates of TCRs varied across HLA loci, with DRB1 most and HLA-C fewest. In vitro experiments confirmed that three CMV-associated chains were specific for CMV antigens. Later work showed greater clonal expansion in HLA-associated TCR beta chains than in equally common others.

PCR involved 60 Vbeta and 13 Jbeta primers. Assay: immunoSEQ multiplex PCR; the TCRdb copy retains only in-frame clones and omits some. The sample includes about 64,000 clones, 85% seen only once; the top ten take approximately 11%. This chain joins TRBV5-5 and TRBJ1-6; weak D call: TRBD1 (6 bases). This clonotype was sampled from a female donor in good health and CMV-seronegative. The specimen was PBMCs. The CDR3 loop is CASSLDRANSPLHF. In nucleotides, the CDR3 is TGTGCCAGCAGCTTGGACAGGGCTAATTCACCCCTCCACTTT.